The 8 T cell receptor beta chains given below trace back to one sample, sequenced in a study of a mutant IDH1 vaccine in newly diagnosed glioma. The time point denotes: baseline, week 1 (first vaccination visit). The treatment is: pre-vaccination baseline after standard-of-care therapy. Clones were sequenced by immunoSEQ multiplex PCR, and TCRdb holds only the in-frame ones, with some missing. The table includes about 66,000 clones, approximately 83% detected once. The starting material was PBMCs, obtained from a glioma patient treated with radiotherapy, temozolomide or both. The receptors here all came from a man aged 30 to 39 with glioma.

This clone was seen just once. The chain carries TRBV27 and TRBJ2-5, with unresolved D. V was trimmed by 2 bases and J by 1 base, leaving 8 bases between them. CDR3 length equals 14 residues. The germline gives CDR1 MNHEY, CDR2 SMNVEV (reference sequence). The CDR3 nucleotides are TGTGCCAGCAGTTTAGGGCGGAGCCAAGAGACCCAGTACTTC. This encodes CASSLGRSQETQYF.

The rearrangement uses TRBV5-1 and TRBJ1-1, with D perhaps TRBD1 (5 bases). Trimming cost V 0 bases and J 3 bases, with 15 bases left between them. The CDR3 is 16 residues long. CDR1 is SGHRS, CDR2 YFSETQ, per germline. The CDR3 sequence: CASSLGSGLEDTEAFF. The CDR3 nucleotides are TGCGCCAGCAGCTTGGGGTCGGGGCTGGAGGACACTGAAGCTTTCTTT.

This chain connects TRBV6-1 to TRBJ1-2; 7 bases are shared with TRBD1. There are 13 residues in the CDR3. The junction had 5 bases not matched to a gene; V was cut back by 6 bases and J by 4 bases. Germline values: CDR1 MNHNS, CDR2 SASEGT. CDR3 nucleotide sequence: TGTGCCAGCAGGGAACAGGGGAGCTATGGCTACACCTTC. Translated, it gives CASREQGSYGYTF.

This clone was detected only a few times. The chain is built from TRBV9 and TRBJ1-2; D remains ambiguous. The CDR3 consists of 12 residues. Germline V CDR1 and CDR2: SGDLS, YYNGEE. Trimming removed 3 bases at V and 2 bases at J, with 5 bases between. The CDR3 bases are TGTGCCAGCAGCGCGAACAACTATGGCTACACCTTC. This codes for CASSANNYGYTF.

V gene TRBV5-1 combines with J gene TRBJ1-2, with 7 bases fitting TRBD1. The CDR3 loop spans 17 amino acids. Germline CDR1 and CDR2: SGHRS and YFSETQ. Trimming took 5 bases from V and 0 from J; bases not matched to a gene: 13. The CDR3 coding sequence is TGCGCCAGCAGACTTATTCTACAGGGGCGAGCTAACTATGGCTACACCTTC. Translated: CASRLILQGRANYGYTF.

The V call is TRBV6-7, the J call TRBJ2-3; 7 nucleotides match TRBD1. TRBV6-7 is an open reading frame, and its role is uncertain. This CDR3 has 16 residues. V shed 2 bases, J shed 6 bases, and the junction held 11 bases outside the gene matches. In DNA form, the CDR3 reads TGTGCCAGCAGTTACGGGCGTAGGGGGCCCCCTGATACGCAGTATTTT. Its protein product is CASSYGRRGPPDTQYF.

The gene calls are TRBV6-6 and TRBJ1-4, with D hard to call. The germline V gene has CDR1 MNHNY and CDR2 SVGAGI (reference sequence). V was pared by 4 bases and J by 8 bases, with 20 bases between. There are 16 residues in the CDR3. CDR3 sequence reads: CASSSRTGGGGEKLFF. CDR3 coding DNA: TGTGCCAGCAGTTCCCGAACGGGAGGCGGCGGCGAAAAACTGTTTTTT.

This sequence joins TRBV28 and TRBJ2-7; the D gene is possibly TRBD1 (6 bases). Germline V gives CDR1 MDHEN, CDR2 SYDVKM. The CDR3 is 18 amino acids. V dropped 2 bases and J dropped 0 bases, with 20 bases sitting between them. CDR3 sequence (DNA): TGTGCCAGCAGTTTAAATGTGGCAGGGGCTACCCGCTCCTACGAGCAGTACTTC. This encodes CASSLNVAGATRSYEQYF.